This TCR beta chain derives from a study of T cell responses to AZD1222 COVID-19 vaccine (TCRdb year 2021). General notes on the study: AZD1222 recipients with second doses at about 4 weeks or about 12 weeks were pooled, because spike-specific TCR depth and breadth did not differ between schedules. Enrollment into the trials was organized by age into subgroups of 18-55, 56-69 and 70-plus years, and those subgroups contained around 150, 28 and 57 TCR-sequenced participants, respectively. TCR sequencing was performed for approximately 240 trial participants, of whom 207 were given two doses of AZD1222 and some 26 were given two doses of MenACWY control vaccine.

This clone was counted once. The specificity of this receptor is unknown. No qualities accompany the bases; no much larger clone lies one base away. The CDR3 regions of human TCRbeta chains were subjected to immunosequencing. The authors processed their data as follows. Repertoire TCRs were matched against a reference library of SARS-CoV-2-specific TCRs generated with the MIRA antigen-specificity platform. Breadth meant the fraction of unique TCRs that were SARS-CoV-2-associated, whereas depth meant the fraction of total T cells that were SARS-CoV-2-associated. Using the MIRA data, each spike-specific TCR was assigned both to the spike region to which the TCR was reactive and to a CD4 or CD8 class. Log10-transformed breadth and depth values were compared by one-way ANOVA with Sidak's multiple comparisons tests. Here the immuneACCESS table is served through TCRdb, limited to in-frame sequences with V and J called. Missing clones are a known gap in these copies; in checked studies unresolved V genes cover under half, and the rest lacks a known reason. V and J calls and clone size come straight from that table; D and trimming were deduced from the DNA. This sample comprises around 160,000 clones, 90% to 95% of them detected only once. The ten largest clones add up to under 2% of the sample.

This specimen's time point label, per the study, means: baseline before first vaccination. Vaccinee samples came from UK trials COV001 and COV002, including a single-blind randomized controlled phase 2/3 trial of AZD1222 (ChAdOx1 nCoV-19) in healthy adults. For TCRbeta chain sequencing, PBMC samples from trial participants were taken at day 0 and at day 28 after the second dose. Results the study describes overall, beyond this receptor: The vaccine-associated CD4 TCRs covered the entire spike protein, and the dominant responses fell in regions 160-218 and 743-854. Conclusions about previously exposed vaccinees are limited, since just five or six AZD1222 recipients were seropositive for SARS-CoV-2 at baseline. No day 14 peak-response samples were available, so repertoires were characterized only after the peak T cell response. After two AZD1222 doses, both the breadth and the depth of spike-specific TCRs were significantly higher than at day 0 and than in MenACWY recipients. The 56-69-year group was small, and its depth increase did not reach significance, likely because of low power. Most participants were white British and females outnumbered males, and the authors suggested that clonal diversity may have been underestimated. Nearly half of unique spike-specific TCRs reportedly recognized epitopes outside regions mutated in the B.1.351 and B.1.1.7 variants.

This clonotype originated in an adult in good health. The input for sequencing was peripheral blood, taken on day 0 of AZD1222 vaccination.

CDR3 sequence: CSASGTADMGANVLTF. The base sequence is TGCAGCGCCTCCGGGACAGCGGATATGGGGGCCAACGTCCTGACTTTC. The rearrangement joined TRBV29-1 to TRBJ2-6; TRBD1 fits 7 bases in the junction. V is pruned by 7 bases and J by 4 bases, leaving 13 bases of the junction without a gene match. The germline V gene supplies CDR1 SQVTM and CDR2 ANQGSEA. Including the terminal cysteine and phenylalanine, the CDR3 comprises 16 residues. Just the 48-base CDR3 DNA is kept, in frame starting at base 1.